This T cell receptor beta chain was recovered during a study of blood T cell repertoires in COVID-19. Study overall: COVID-19 samples, acute and convalescent, were from the United States, Italy and Spain.

This clone was picked up one time. This sample also contains other DNA sequences that code for the same CDR3. This CDR3 has 13 amino acids. Between the trimmed V and J ends, which lost 2 bases and 3 bases, there was a span of 7 bases. Germline V CDR1 and CDR2: KGHSH, LQKENI. In the study's own analysis: Cell counts per sample came from amplifying reference gene primers. Repertoires were generated with immunoSEQ multiplex PCR, while TCRdb's copy carries only in-frame clones and drops some. V, J and clone size reflect that table, while D and trimming were determined from the DNA. The sample consists of hundreds of thousands of clones, more than 80% of them appearing once.

The TCR sequence derives from a woman in her thirties with active or convalescent COVID-19. Material: peripheral blood. The chain is built from TRBV18 and TRBJ1-2, with D possibly matching TRBD1 (5 bases). As DNA, the CDR3 is TGTGCCAGCTCACCAGGGGCAGACTATGGCTACACCTTC. Amino acids: CASSPGADYGYTF.